The 17 T cell receptor beta chains given below trace back to one sample, sequenced in a study of Tregs in tolerant kidney transplant recipients. Antigens of these TCRs are unknown. The assay was immunoSEQ multiplex PCR, and TCRdb's table has in-frame clones only and misses some. Found here are around 6,000 clones, nearly 90% of them singletons; the top ten hold 3.5%. The sample consisted of Tregs from blood cultured with allogeneic cells, taken before the transplant. These receptors all come from a human patient who received a combined kidney and bone marrow transplant.

The gene calls are TRBV10-2 and TRBJ2-1, with TRBD2 identical over 9 bases. Germline CDR1 is WSHSY and CDR2 is SAAADI. V was pared by 7 bases and J by 5 bases, with 6 bases of the junction left unmatched. This CDR3 has 14 amino acids. This CDR3 reads CASTRLAGNNEQFF. The CDR3 nucleotides read TGCGCCAGCACCCGGCTAGCGGGGAACAATGAGCAGTTCTTC.

The chain is built from TRBV7-9 and TRBJ2-2; 14 bases are a match to TRBD2. CDR3 size: 18 residues. The J segment lost 6 bases and the V segment lost 0 bases, leaving 6 bases of the junction unmatched. Germline V CDR1 and CDR2: SEHNR, FQNEAQ (reference sequence). In DNA, the CDR3 is TGTGCCAGCAGCTTAGCGATTGGGACTAGCGGGAGAGCCGGGGAGCTGTTTTTT. Amino acids: CASSLAIGTSGRAGELFF.

CDR3 in DNA: TGCAGCGTTGGGGGGATCAACACTGAAGCTTTCTTT. Residues: CSVGGINTEAFF. The genes are TRBV29-1 and TRBJ1-1, with D possibly matching TRBD1 (5 bases). This CDR3 contains 12 residues. Looked up from germline, CDR1 is SQVTM and CDR2 is ANQGSEA. The V gene lost 4 bases and the J gene lost 2 bases, with 8 bases spanning the gap.

The chain links TRBV19 to TRBJ1-1; no clear D gene. This CDR3 is 15 amino acids long. Germline CDR1 and CDR2: LNHDA and SQIVND (reference sequence). With 2 bases removed from V and 1 base from J, the gap between germline ends came to 11 bases. CDR3 loop: CASSISRLSNTEAFF. The CDR3 DNA sequence: TGTGCCAGTAGTATATCGCGACTTTCGAACACTGAAGCTTTCTTT. Together with reference TRBV19 and TRBJ1-1, the CDR3 gives the full variable domain: DGGITQSPKYLFRKEGQNVTLSCEQNLNHDAMYWYRQDPGQGLRLIYYSQIVNDFQKGDIAEGYSVSREKKESFPLTVTSAQKNPTAFYLCASSISRLSNTEAFFGQGTRLTVV.

V usage is TRBV2 and J usage is TRBJ2-2; 7 bases align to TRBD1. CDR3 length: 15 amino acids. V lost 6 bases to trimming and J lost 1 base; unmatched junction nucleotides: 5. The V gene's germline CDR1 is SNHLY and CDR2 FYNNEI. Written as DNA, the CDR3 is TGTGCCAGCAGGGACCGGGACAGGAACACCGGGGAGCTGTTTTTT. Translation: CASRDRDRNTGELFF.

The V call is TRBV6-1, the J call TRBJ2-7; possible D gene TRBD2, 6 bases. Germline lookup yields CDR1 MNHNS and CDR2 SASEGT. The CDR3 contains 13 residues. V lost 6 bases and J 1 base, leaving 10 bases between the germline ends. In DNA form, the CDR3 reads TGTGCCAGCAGAGGTAGCGGTTCCTACGAGCAGTACTTC. Amino acids: CASRGSGSYEQYF.

Only a few counts were recorded for this clone. This rearrangement joins TRBV2 to TRBJ1-4; tentatively, D is TRBD1 (6 bases). Trimming removed 6 bases from V and 3 bases from J, with 11 bases in between. The CDR3 length is 14 residues. The germline CDR1 and CDR2 sequences are SNHLY and FYNNEI. The CDR3 loop reads CASRHRVANEKLFF. The CDR3 bases are TGTGCCAGCAGACACAGGGTGGCTAATGAAAAACTGTTTTTT.

The chain couples TRBV6-6 to TRBJ2-1, with 8 bases identical to TRBD2. V lost 3 bases, J lost 4 bases, and 5 bases stayed unmatched. The CDR3 runs 15 residues. Germline lookup yields CDR1 MNHNY and CDR2 SVGAGI (reference sequence). The DNA of the CDR3 is TGTGCCAGCAGTTATAGCGGGGTAAAGTACAATGAGCAGTTCTTC. Its protein product is CASSYSGVKYNEQFF.

This rearrangement joins TRBV5-5 to TRBJ1-2, with D perhaps TRBD1 (5 bases). The V end was cut by 4 bases, the J end by 0 bases, with 19 bases between. Germline CDR1 SGHKS, CDR2 YYEKEE (reference sequence). The CDR3 is made up of 17 amino acids. In DNA, the CDR3 is TGTGCCAGCAGCCCATTGGGACGTCTAGGAGCTAACTATGGCTACACCTTC. This encodes CASSPLGRLGANYGYTF.

In this sample, this clone turned up once. The chain uses TRBV6-1 and TRBJ2-3; a possible D gene is TRBD2 (5 bases). Per the germline V gene, CDR1 is MNHNS and CDR2 is SASEGT. The CDR3 totals 13 residues. The V end lost 6 bases, the J end lost 5 bases, and 12 bases lay between the germline ends. The CDR3 reads CASREDSKDTQYF. The CDR3 DNA reads TGTGCCAGCAGGGAGGACTCGAAAGATACGCAGTATTTT.

This clone was recorded once. One end of the junction does not line up with germline, which may come from a read error. The J gene is TRBJ2-5, the V gene TRBV7-2; 11 bases match TRBD2. The germline CDR1 and CDR2 sequences are SGHTA and FQGNSA. The length of the CDR3 is 14 residues. CDR3 bases: TGTGCCAGCACCTTAGCGGGGGGGAGGGAGACCCAGTACTTC. Protein product: CASTLAGGRETQYF.

This clone was seen only a few times. J is TRBJ1-1 and V is TRBV5-1, with D possibly matching TRBD1 (5 bases). Germline V gene lookup returns CDR1 SGHRS and CDR2 YFSETQ. The CDR3 is made up of 16 amino acids. V was clipped by 0 bases and J by 7 bases, with 19 bases between them. DNA for the CDR3: TGCGCCAGCAGCTTGGCGGGGGGAACCAGGGCGTATGAAGCTTTCTTT. Its translation: CASSLAGGTRAYEAFF. Full variable domain (remainder filled in from reference TRBV5-1 and TRBJ1-1): KAGVTQTPRYLIKTRGQQVTLSCSPISGHRSVSWYQQTPGQGLQFLFEYFSETQRNKGNFPGRFSGRQFSNSRSEMNVSTLELGDSALYLCASSLAGGTRAYEAFFGQGTRLTVV.

The chain joins TRBV19 to TRBJ1-1; 9 bases are shared with TRBD1. This CDR3 is 14 amino acids long. Per germline, CDR1 LNHDA and CDR2 SQIVND (reference sequence). V dropped 10 bases and J dropped 2; count of bases not matched to a gene: 8. DNA for the CDR3: TGTGCCACCGGGACAGGGAGTTTCAACACTGAAGCTTTCTTT. It specifies CATGTGSFNTEAFF.

CDR3 nucleotide sequence: TGTGCCAGCAGTGGAAATCTACAGGGTTTCTCCTACGAGCAGTACTTC. Translating gives CASSGNLQGFSYEQYF. V is TRBV6-9 and J is TRBJ2-7, with D perhaps matching TRBD1 (6 bases). Trimming stripped 5 bases from V and 0 bases from J, with 17 bases between. The length of the CDR3 is 16 residues. The germline V gene encodes CDR1 MNHGY and CDR2 SVAAGI.

The V call is TRBV2, the J call TRBJ2-1; weak D call: TRBD2 (7 bases). CDR1 and CDR2 (germline): SNHLY, FYNNEI. Trimming took off 8 bases at V and 2 bases at J, with 16 bases between the two ends. The CDR3 spans 15 residues. CDR3 in DNA: TGTGCCAGCGTGAGGGGGGGCCCAACCTACAATGAGCAGTTCTTC. Protein: CASVRGGPTYNEQFF.

This chain joins TRBV11-2 and TRBJ1-1, with no clear D. The CDR3 consists of 14 residues. CDR1 is SGHAT, CDR2 FQNNGV, per germline. V shed 2 bases and J shed 0 bases, with 7 bases lying between them. The CDR3 nucleotides read TGTGCCAGCAGCTTAACGGGGATGAACACTGAAGCTTTCTTT. Translating it yields CASSLTGMNTEAFF.

The chain employs TRBV5-5 and TRBJ2-1, with TRBD2 matching over 16 bases. The trim removed 4 bases at V and 9 bases at J, leaving 4 bases unmatched. CDR3 length: 15 residues. Germline-derived CDR1 and CDR2 are SGHKS and YYEKEE (reference sequence). CDR3 amino acids: CASSRGLAGGGEQFF. In DNA form, the CDR3 reads TGTGCCAGCAGCCGGGGACTAGCGGGAGGGGGTGAGCAGTTCTTC.